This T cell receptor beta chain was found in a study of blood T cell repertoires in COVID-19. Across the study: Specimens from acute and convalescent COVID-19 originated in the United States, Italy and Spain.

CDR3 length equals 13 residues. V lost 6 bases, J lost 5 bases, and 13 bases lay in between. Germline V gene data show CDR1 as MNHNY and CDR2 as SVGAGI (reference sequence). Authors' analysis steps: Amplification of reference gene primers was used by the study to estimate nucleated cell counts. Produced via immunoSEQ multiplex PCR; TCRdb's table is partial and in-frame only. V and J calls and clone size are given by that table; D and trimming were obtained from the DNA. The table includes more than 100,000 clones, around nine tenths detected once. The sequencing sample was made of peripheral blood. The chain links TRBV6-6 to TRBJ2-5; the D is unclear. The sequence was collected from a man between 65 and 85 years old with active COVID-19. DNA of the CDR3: TGTGCCAGCAGGCGACCAGAATCGGAGACCCAGTACTTC. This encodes CASRRPESETQYF.